Following are 27 T cell receptor beta chains from one sample sequenced in a study of CD4 T cells in relation to SARS-CoV-2 and coronaviruses. Their antigens are not known. Unexposed donor CD4+ T cells date from about 2010-2018, before the COVID-19 pandemic. After nine to ten days of culture, CD4+ T cells were isolated. Assay: immunoSEQ multiplex PCR; the TCRdb copy retains only in-frame clones and omits some. The data show over 15,000 clones, around 77% seen once. Sequencing input: CD4+ T cells from PBMCs, cultured in vitro. The receptors derive from a human donor in good health.

About this clone: The junction does not match germline at one end; this may be a read error. This chain uses TRBV7-8 with TRBJ1-2; D uncertain. Germline V gene data show CDR1 as SGHVS and CDR2 as FQNEAQ. There are 8 residues in the CDR3. CDR3 nucleotide sequence: TGTGCCAGCAGCTTAGCGGCTTTC. Its protein product is CASSLAAF.

The rearrangement links TRBV27 to TRBJ2-1, with a possible D match to TRBD1 (5 bases). This CDR3 contains 17 residues. From germline, CDR1 is MNHEY and CDR2 SMNVEV (reference sequence). With 1 base removed from V and 4 bases from J, the gap between germline ends came to 17 bases. CDR3 bases: TGTGCCAGCAGTTTATTACCGGACATACCAGGGTACAATGAGCAGTTCTTC. Its translation is CASSLLPDIPGYNEQFF.

The V and J genes are TRBV6-5 and TRBJ2-7; D might be TRBD1 or TRBD2, each matching 5 bases. The CDR3 loop spans 15 amino acids. Trimming removed 4 bases at V and 0 bases at J, with 13 bases between. The germline V gene encodes CDR1 MNHEY and CDR2 SVGAGI. The CDR3: CASSLGVGISYEQYF. CDR3 coding DNA: TGTGCCAGCAGTTTGGGGGTAGGGATCTCCTACGAGCAGTACTTC.

In DNA, the CDR3 is TGTGCCAGCTCGCTGGGACAGGACCCCTCCTACGAGCAGTACTTC. It codes for CASSLGQDPSYEQYF. The V gene is TRBV18, the J gene TRBJ2-7; 8 bases line up with TRBD1. CDR1 and CDR2 from the germline V gene are KGHSH and LQKENI. J was trimmed by 0 bases and V by 6 bases; bases with no gene match: 7. The CDR3 runs 15 residues. Drawing the rest from reference TRBV18 and TRBJ2-7, the complete variable domain is NAGVMQNPRHLVRRRGQEARLRCSPMKGHSHVYWYRQLPEEGLKFMVYLQKENIIDESGMPKERFSAEFPKEGPSILRIQQVVRGDSAAYFCASSLGQDPSYEQYFGPGTRLTVT.

The V and J genes are TRBV7-9 and TRBJ2-5; D call uncertain. Germline CDR1 reads SEHNR; CDR2 reads FQNEAQ (reference sequence). There are 16 residues in the CDR3. Trimming removed 4 bases from V and 1 base from J, with 16 bases in between. The CDR3 coding sequence is TGTGCCAGCAGCTCGGGCCGGGCCCCCGCCCAAGAGACCCAGTACTTC. It translates to CASSSGRAPAQETQYF.

This clone was counted once. The chain has TRBV27 and TRBJ2-1; TRBD2 matches at 8 bases. Germline V CDR1 and CDR2: MNHEY, SMNVEV (reference sequence). J was trimmed by 9 bases and V by 7 bases; bases with no gene match: 20. This CDR3 comprises 17 residues. CDR3 bases: TGTGCCAGCACTTCAAATTCCGGGTGGACTAGCCGTGCTGAGCAGTTCTTC. Translated, it gives CASTSNSGWTSRAEQFF.

V gene TRBV19 combines with J gene TRBJ2-1; TRBD2 is a possible D gene (5 bases). V gave up 3 bases and J gave up 4 bases, with 13 bases separating them. The germline V gene encodes CDR1 LNHDA and CDR2 SQIVND (reference sequence). This CDR3 has 15 amino acids. The CDR3 region is CASSMAWEQYNEQFF. The CDR3 DNA is TGTGCCAGTAGTATGGCGTGGGAGCAGTACAATGAGCAGTTCTTC.

This clone was counted a few times. The V call is TRBV28, the J call TRBJ1-2; TRBD1 might be the D (5 bases). With 2 bases removed from V and 4 bases from J, the gap between germline ends came to 8 bases. The CDR3 contains 13 residues. Germline values: CDR1 MDHEN, CDR2 SYDVKM. The CDR3 loop is CASSLGGSYGYTF. In nucleotides, the CDR3 is TGTGCCAGCAGTTTAGGGGGTTCCTATGGCTACACCTTC.

The genes are TRBV18 and TRBJ2-7, with D perhaps assigned TRBD1 or TRBD2 (6 bases each). The germline CDR1 and CDR2 sequences are KGHSH and LQKENI. The ends were cut back, 5 bases at V and 4 bases at J, with 21 bases in the middle. There are 16 residues in the CDR3. The CDR3 loop reads CASSAQEGTRGYEQYF. The CDR3, as DNA: TGTGCCAGCTCAGCACAGGAGGGGACAAGAGGTTACGAGCAGTACTTC.

The chain recombines TRBV27 with TRBJ2-1; possibly TRBD2 for D (5 bases). The CDR3 length is 16 residues. V lost 6 bases, J lost 0 bases, and 15 bases lay in between. Germline CDR1 reads MNHEY; CDR2 reads SMNVEV (reference sequence). CDR3: CASRSLVGSSYNEQFF. The CDR3 coding sequence is TGTGCCAGCAGATCATTAGTGGGGAGCTCCTACAATGAGCAGTTCTTC.

The V gene is TRBV7-2, the J gene TRBJ2-1, with 8 bases fitting TRBD2. Germline V lookup: CDR1 SGHTA, CDR2 FQGNSA. The CDR3 is made up of 12 amino acids. The ends lost 6 bases at V and 7 bases at J; junction bases unmatched: 2. In DNA form, the CDR3 reads TGTGCCAGCAGTATAGCGGGAAATGAGCAGTTCTTC. Protein product: CASSIAGNEQFF.

This chain connects TRBV4-1 to TRBJ2-1; D perhaps matches TRBD2 (6 bases). The CDR3 runs 16 residues. The V gene's germline CDR1 is MGHRA and CDR2 YSYEKL. V gave up 7 bases and J gave up 5 bases, with 21 bases separating them. This CDR3 reads CASMTEPGRTNNEQFF. The CDR3 bases are TGCGCCAGCATGACAGAACCAGGGAGGACAAACAATGAGCAGTTCTTC.

The V call is TRBV10-3, the J call TRBJ2-2; the match to TRBD2 covers 9 bases. Germline CDR1 ENHRY, CDR2 SYGVKD. The V segment lost 6 bases and the J segment 1 base; nucleotides outside the gene matches: 0. The CDR3 totals 14 residues. CDR3 region: CAIRTSGNTGELFF. CDR3 coding DNA: TGTGCCATCAGGACTAGCGGGAACACCGGGGAGCTGTTTTTT.

Only a few counts were recorded for this clone. The J gene is TRBJ2-7, the V gene TRBV3-1 (or the pseudogene TRBV3-2); TRBD2 agrees at 12 bases. Germline assignment: CDR1 LGHDT and CDR2 YNNKEL (reference sequence). Trimming took 5 bases from V and 2 from J; bases not matched to a gene: 4. CDR3 size: 15 residues. As DNA, the CDR3 is TGTGCCAGCAGCGCCCGACTAGCGGGAGCCTACGAGCAGTACTTC. It codes for CASSARLAGAYEQYF.

The rearrangement joins TRBV24-1 to TRBJ2-3; a weak D match, TRBD2 (6 bases). The V end lost 0 bases, the J end lost 1 base, and 10 bases lay between the germline ends. The CDR3 spans 16 residues. Germline-derived CDR1 and CDR2 are KGHDR and SFDVKD. Here the CDR3 DNA reads TGTGCCACCAGTGATTTGCAGGGCGGGGGCACAGATACGCAGTATTTT. Translating gives CATSDLQGGGTDTQYF.

The chain employs TRBV5-1 and TRBJ1-2; D gene ambiguous. The CDR3 runs 14 residues. Deletions cut 3 bases from V and 5 bases from J, with 14 bases between. The V gene's germline CDR1 is SGHRS and CDR2 YFSETQ. CDR3 DNA: TGCGCCAGCAGCTATGCGGAGGCCGAGTATGGCTACACCTTC. This encodes CASSYAEAEYGYTF.

The V gene is TRBV7-9, the J gene TRBJ2-2, with a tentative D call TRBD2 (5 bases). V shed 6 bases and J shed 3 bases, with 14 bases lying between them. The CDR3 is 15 amino acids. Germline CDR1 reads SEHNR; CDR2 reads FQNEAQ (reference sequence). The CDR3 protein is CASRGREGDTGELFF. DNA for the CDR3: TGTGCCAGCAGGGGCAGAGAGGGAGACACCGGGGAGCTGTTTTTT.

The chain is built from TRBV18 and TRBJ2-1; D is ambiguous. The V gene lost 3 bases and the J gene lost 5 bases, with 20 bases spanning the gap. CDR3 length: 17 amino acids. Germline V CDR1 and CDR2: KGHSH, LQKENI. The CDR3 nucleotides are TGTGCCAGCTCACCGCATTATGGGGTATATCAGAACAATGAGCAGTTCTTC. This translates into CASSPHYGVYQNNEQFF.

The rearrangement links TRBV24-1 to TRBJ2-5; TRBD1 agrees at 8 bases. The CDR3 is 15 amino acids. Looked up from germline, CDR1 is KGHDR and CDR2 is SFDVKD. The V and J ends lost 2 bases and 2 bases, in that order; junction bases with no gene match: 3. The CDR3 region has the DNA TGTGCCACCAGTGATTCCCGGACAGGGCAAGAGACCCAGTACTTC. This codes for CATSDSRTGQETQYF.

This chain links TRBV6-5 with TRBJ1-6; 8 nucleotides agree with TRBD1. The CDR3 runs 12 residues. Trimming took 7 bases from V and 9 from J; bases not matched to a gene: 2. Germline V gene lookup returns CDR1 MNHEY and CDR2 SVGAGI. CDR3 bases: TGTGCCAGCAAACAGGGGGTTTCACCCCTCCACTTT. Translating it yields CASKQGVSPLHF.

This sequence joins TRBV23-1 and TRBJ2-7; 11 positions agree with TRBD2. TRBV23-1 is identified as an open reading frame with a role that is uncertain. The CDR3 covers 15 residues. The ends lost 3 bases at V and 6 bases at J; junction bases unmatched: 7. The CDR3 loop reads CASSQILAGASEQYF. CDR3 nucleotides: TGCGCCAGCAGTCAGATACTAGCGGGAGCGAGCGAGCAGTACTTC.

This chain links TRBV7-3 with TRBJ1-2; perhaps TRBD1 as D (6 bases). The CDR3 spans 13 residues. Trimming shortened V by 3 bases and J by 7 bases, and 12 bases separated the two germline ends. Germline CDR1 and CDR2: SGHTA and FQGTGA. CDR3 in amino acids: CASSLSGASGYTF. CDR3 DNA sequence: TGTGCCAGCAGCTTGTCAGGGGCGAGTGGCTACACCTTC.

The genes are TRBV28 and TRBJ2-2, with D possibly TRBD2 on 5 matching bases. CDR1 and CDR2 (germline): MDHEN, SYDVKM. V dropped 5 bases and J dropped 0 bases, with 10 bases sitting between them. The CDR3 extends over 15 amino acids. CDR3 in amino acids: CASSLAIANTGELFF. The CDR3 nucleotides are TGTGCCAGCAGTCTAGCCATAGCGAACACCGGGGAGCTGTTTTTT.

The V gene is TRBV19, the J gene TRBJ2-7; 8 nucleotides line up with TRBD1. The V segment lost 5 bases and the J segment 0 bases; nucleotides outside the gene matches: 9. Germline CDR1 reads LNHDA; CDR2 reads SQIVND (reference sequence). The CDR3 is 16 amino acids. The CDR3 region has the DNA TGTGCCAGTAGTCCTGTTGATGGGACAGGCTCCTACGAGCAGTACTTC. Translating it yields CASSPVDGTGSYEQYF.

This clone was observed a handful of times. V is TRBV18 and J is TRBJ2-7, with 7 bases that match TRBD2. The CDR3 has 14 amino acids. Germline CDR1 reads KGHSH; CDR2 reads LQKENI. J gave up 4 bases and V 6 bases, and 9 bases lay outside the gene matches. Here the CDR3 DNA reads TGTGCCAGCTCCCTTGGCGGGGAGGGGTACGAGCAGTACTTC. Residues: CASSLGGEGYEQYF.

This clone was counted only a few times. The chain recombines TRBV7-9 with TRBJ1-4; a weak D match, TRBD1 (5 bases). Germline assignment: CDR1 SEHNR and CDR2 FQNEAQ (reference sequence). Trimming took 2 bases from V and 7 from J, leaving 14 bases between them. The CDR3 has 15 amino acids. The CDR3 loop reads CASSLIQGDGEKLFF. DNA for the CDR3: TGTGCCAGCAGCTTAATTCAGGGAGACGGTGAAAAACTGTTTTTT. Based on the CDR3 plus reference TRBV7-9 and TRBJ1-4, the full variable domain is DTGVSQNPRHKITKRGQNVTFRCDPISEHNRLYWYRQTLGQGPEFLTYFQNEAQLEKSRLLSDRFSAERPKGSFSTLEIQRTEQGDSAMYLCASSLIQGDGEKLFFGSGTQLSVL.

This clone was detected a few times. V and J are TRBV12-5 and TRBJ1-6; D perhaps matches TRBD1 (6 bases). V was clipped by 1 base and J by 9 bases, with 10 bases between them. The CDR3 runs to 14 residues. Germline CDR1 and CDR2: LGHNT and FRNRAP. The CDR3 bases are TGTGCTAGTGGTTTGGCCCAGGGGTCTTCACCCCTCCACTTT. Its protein is CASGLAQGSSPLHF.